A single sample is the source of the 21 T cell receptor beta chains below, sequenced in a study of CD8 T cells in Susac syndrome. An input of roughly 0.45 to 1 ug of RNA was subjected to reverse transcription using random hexamers. TCRdb itself ran the immunoSEQ multiplex PCR reads through MiXCR, one entry per CDR3 protein. The sample has approximately 150,000 distinct CDR3 sequences; around 90% are singletons. Sequences were obtained from CD4+ T cells from PBMCs. These receptors were taken from a human donor in good health.

The chain combines TRBV23-1 with TRBJ1-5; D possibly corresponds to TRBD1 (5 bases). TRBV23-1 belongs to the ORF category, with a function that is uncertain. CDR3 length: 16 amino acids. V was clipped by 5 bases and J by 0 bases, with 14 bases between them. The CDR3 sequence is CASSKGTGDSNQPQHF. As DNA, the CDR3 is TGCGCCAGCAGTAAAGGGACCGGAGATAGCAATCAGCCCCAGCATTTT.

This chain links TRBV29-1 with TRBJ1-2; possible D gene TRBD1, 6 bases. CDR1 is SQVTM, CDR2 ANQGSEA, per germline. The V end lost 4 bases, the J end lost 8 bases, and 14 bases lay between the germline ends. The CDR3 contains 12 residues. The DNA for the CDR3 is TGCAGCGTTGTGGGGGGGGCGCGGGGCTACACCTTC. Amino acid sequence: CSVVGGARGYTF.

The gene calls are TRBV4-3 and TRBJ1-3; 7 bases are shared with TRBD1. The CDR3 runs to 16 residues. The trim removed 4 bases at V and 4 bases at J, leaving 10 bases unmatched. The V gene's germline CDR1 is LGHNA and CDR2 YSLEER. This CDR3 is CASSLGTEDSGNTIYF. Written as DNA, the CDR3 is TGCGCCAGCAGCCTCGGGACAGAGGACTCAGGAAACACCATATATTTT.

The chain carries TRBV3-1 and TRBJ2-5; 8 positions match TRBD1. After removal of 1 base from V and 5 bases from J, the junction contained 6 bases not matched to a gene. The germline CDR1 and CDR2 sequences are LGHDT and YNNKEL (reference sequence). This CDR3 is 15 amino acids long. CDR3 DNA sequence: TGTGCCAGCAGCCAAGGGACAGGGTCGATTGAGACCCAGTACTTC. Translating gives CASSQGTGSIETQYF.

This chain joins TRBV20-1 and TRBJ2-3; 10 positions match TRBD2. The germline gives CDR1 DFQATT, CDR2 SNEGSKA (reference sequence). This CDR3 has 14 residues. After removal of 7 bases from V and 3 bases from J, the junction contained 7 bases not matched to a gene. CDR3 nucleotides: TGCAGTGTTTTAGCGGGGGGCCTAACAGATACGCAGTATTTT. Amino acid sequence: CSVLAGGLTDTQYF.

The chain couples TRBV6-2 or TRBV6-3 to TRBJ2-6; D is perhaps TRBD1 (5 bases). V lost 3 bases, J lost 0 bases, and 12 bases lay in between. The CDR3 extends over 17 amino acids. Germline V lookup: CDR1 MNHEY, CDR2 SVGEGT. The CDR3 is CASSYRGLSSGANVLTF. CDR3 DNA: TGTGCCAGCAGTTATAGGGGCCTATCCTCTGGGGCCAACGTCCTGACTTTC.

J is TRBJ2-1 and V is TRBV18, with D possibly being TRBD1 (6 bases). V lost 4 bases and J lost 5, with 24 bases in between. The CDR3 is made up of 18 amino acids. Germline V lookup: CDR1 KGHSH, CDR2 LQKENI. CDR3 DNA: TGTGCCAGCTCACGCGTCACTCAGACAGGCTCCGGACACAATGAGCAGTTCTTC. It yields the protein CASSRVTQTGSGHNEQFF.

J is TRBJ1-2 and V is TRBV20-1; no firm D call. The germline V gene encodes CDR1 DFQATT and CDR2 SNEGSKA (reference sequence). CDR3 size: 14 residues. Between the trimmed V and J ends, which lost 2 bases and 0 bases, there was a span of 10 bases. The CDR3 sequence: CSARRAATNYGYTF. CDR3 nucleotides: TGCAGTGCTAGAAGGGCGGCAACTAACTATGGCTACACCTTC.

The rearrangement uses TRBV9 and TRBJ2-7; D perhaps matches TRBD1 (6 bases). The CDR3 extends over 12 amino acids. The germline V gene encodes CDR1 SGDLS and CDR2 YYNGEE. With 3 bases removed from V and 7 bases from J, the gap between germline ends came to 11 bases. The CDR3 DNA follows: TGTGCCAGCAGCGCGGTGCAGGGGGAGCAGTACTTC. Protein sequence: CASSAVQGEQYF.

The chain combines TRBV6-6 with TRBJ1-6; tentatively, D is TRBD1 (5 bases). Trimming pared 4 bases from V and 9 bases from J, leaving 7 bases between. The CDR3 runs 12 residues. Germline V gives CDR1 MNHNY, CDR2 SVGAGI (reference sequence). This chain's CDR3 is CASSSQGSPLHF. In DNA form, the CDR3 reads TGTGCCAGCAGTTCCCAGGGTTCACCCCTCCACTTT.

V is TRBV12-3 or TRBV12-4 and J is TRBJ2-7, with 7 bases fitting TRBD1. The CDR3 loop spans 16 amino acids. Germline trimming cut 7 bases from V and 0 bases from J; bases unmatched to any gene: 12. The CDR3 sequence is CASTVTGQRSSYEQYF. The CDR3 DNA reads TGTGCCAGCACCGTAACGGGACAGCGGAGCTCCTACGAGCAGTACTTC.

V and J are TRBV4-1 and TRBJ2-1, with D perhaps TRBD2 (5 bases). The CDR3 covers 17 residues. Germline V gene lookup returns CDR1 MGHRA and CDR2 YSYEKL. The V gene lost 8 bases and the J gene lost 1 base, with 21 bases spanning the gap. For the CDR3, the DNA is TGCGCCAGCCTTTCTAGCCCAGAAGGTGGGTCCTACAATGAGCAGTTCTTC. Amino acids: CASLSSPEGGSYNEQFF.

CDR3 sequence reads: CASSLRDGTSYEQYF. The CDR3 nucleotides read TGTGCCAGCAGTCTCCGGGACGGGACCTCCTACGAGCAGTACTTC. This chain joins TRBV2 and TRBJ2-7; D may match TRBD1 or TRBD2 (5 bases each). CDR1 and CDR2 from the germline V gene are SNHLY and FYNNEI. The V and J ends lost 5 bases and 0 bases respectively, with 14 bases between them. The CDR3 length is 15 residues.

The gene calls are TRBV10-3 and TRBJ1-2; no reliable D call. The germline gives CDR1 ENHRY, CDR2 SYGVKD. The CDR3 loop spans 14 amino acids. Trimming left V 6 bases short and J 0 bases short, with 11 bases between. In nucleotides, the CDR3 is TGTGCCATCAGCACAGTGACTACTAACTATGGCTACACCTTC. Amino acid sequence: CAISTVTTNYGYTF.

The chain employs TRBV6-5 and TRBJ2-7, with 7 nucleotides matching TRBD2. The length of the CDR3 is 15 residues. V trimming: 0 bases; J trimming: 1 base; junction bases outside the gene matches: 3. Germline CDR1 MNHEY, CDR2 SVGAGI. The CDR3: CASSYSTGGSYEQYF. CDR3 DNA sequence: TGTGCCAGCAGTTACTCGACGGGGGGATCCTACGAGCAGTACTTC.

V and J are TRBV5-1 and TRBJ2-1, with a possible D match to TRBD1 (6 bases). The V and J ends lost 4 bases and 6 bases respectively, with 17 bases between them. Germline V gene sequence: CDR1 SGHRS, CDR2 YFSETQ. The CDR3 is 15 residues long. In DNA form, the CDR3 reads TGCGCCAGCAGCCCCTCTTCGGTCAGGGGCAATGAGCAGTTCTTC. Protein product: CASSPSSVRGNEQFF.

This clonotype was recorded once. The V call is TRBV27, the J call TRBJ2-7, with D tentatively TRBD2 (5 bases). CDR1 is MNHEY and CDR2 is SMNVEV in the germline V gene (reference sequence). The V gene lost 11 bases and the J gene lost 3 bases, with 17 bases spanning the gap. The CDR3 length is 13 residues. The CDR3 loop reads CAASRTGSYEQYF. The CDR3 nucleotides are TGTGCCGCCTCAAGGACGGGGAGCTACGAGCAGTACTTC.

The chain links TRBV19 to TRBJ1-1; D gene unclear. From germline, CDR1 is LNHDA and CDR2 SQIVND (reference sequence). Trimming took 7 bases from V and 0 from J, leaving 15 bases between them. The CDR3 contains 15 residues. Here the CDR3 DNA reads TGTGCCAGTACCACATTCCCCGATTTGAACACTGAAGCTTTCTTT. It yields the protein CASTTFPDLNTEAFF.

The chain couples TRBV27 to TRBJ2-5; tentative D call: TRBD1 (6 bases). The germline V and J ends were trimmed by 7 bases and 3 bases, with 12 bases remaining between them. The CDR3 extends over 13 amino acids. Germline values: CDR1 MNHEY, CDR2 SMNVEV (reference sequence). CDR3 in DNA: TGTGCCAGCAAGGGACATTCGAAAGAGACCCAGTACTTC. This gives the protein CASKGHSKETQYF.

The V call is TRBV27, the J call TRBJ2-7; TRBD2 aligns across 11 bases. The CDR3 extends over 17 amino acids. CDR1 and CDR2 from the germline V gene are MNHEY and SMNVEV (reference sequence). The J segment lost 2 bases and the V segment lost 5 bases, leaving 11 bases of the junction unmatched. CDR3 sequence: CASSPTGLAGPPYEQYF. The CDR3 nucleotides are TGTGCCAGCAGTCCCACCGGACTAGCGGGCCCTCCCTACGAGCAGTACTTC.

The rearrangement links TRBV4-3 to TRBJ2-3; 9 bases map to TRBD2. Germline V lookup: CDR1 LGHNA, CDR2 YSLEER. The V gene end was trimmed by 1 base and the J gene end by 6 bases; junction bases not matched to a gene: 11. The CDR3 loop spans 17 amino acids. The CDR3 DNA is TGCGCCAGCAGCCAAGGGGATCTGGCGGGGGGGCCGGATACGCAGTATTTT. It encodes CASSQGDLAGGPDTQYF.